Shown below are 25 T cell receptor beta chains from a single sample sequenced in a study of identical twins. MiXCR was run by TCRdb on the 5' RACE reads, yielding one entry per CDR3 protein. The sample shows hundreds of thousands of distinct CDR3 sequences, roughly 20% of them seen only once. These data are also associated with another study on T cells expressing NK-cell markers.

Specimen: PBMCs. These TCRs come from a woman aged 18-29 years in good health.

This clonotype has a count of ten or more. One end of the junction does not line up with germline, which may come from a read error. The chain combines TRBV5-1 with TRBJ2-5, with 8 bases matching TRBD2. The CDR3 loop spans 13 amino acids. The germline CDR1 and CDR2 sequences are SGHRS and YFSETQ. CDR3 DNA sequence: TGTGCCAGCAGCTTGGCTAGCGGGGAGACCCAGTACTTC. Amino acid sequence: CASSLASGETQYF.

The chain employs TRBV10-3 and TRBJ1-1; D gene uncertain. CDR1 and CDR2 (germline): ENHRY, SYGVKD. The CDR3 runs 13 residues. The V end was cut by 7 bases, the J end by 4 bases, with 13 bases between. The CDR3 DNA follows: TGTGCCATCAAGGACGTTGTTAGCACTGAAGCTTTCTTT. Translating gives CAIKDVVSTEAFF.

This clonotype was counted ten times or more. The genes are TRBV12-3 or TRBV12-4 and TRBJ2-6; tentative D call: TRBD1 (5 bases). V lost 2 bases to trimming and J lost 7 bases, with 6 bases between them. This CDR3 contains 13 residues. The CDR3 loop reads CASSLRGANVLTF. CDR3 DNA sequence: TGTGCCAGCAGTTTAAGGGGTGCCAACGTCCTGACTTTC.

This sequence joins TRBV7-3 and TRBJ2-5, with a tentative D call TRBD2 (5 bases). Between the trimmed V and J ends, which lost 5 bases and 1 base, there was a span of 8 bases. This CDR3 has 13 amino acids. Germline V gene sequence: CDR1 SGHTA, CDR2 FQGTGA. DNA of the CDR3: TGTGCCAGCAGCCAGCGGATCCAAGAGACCCAGTACTTC. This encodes CASSQRIQETQYF.

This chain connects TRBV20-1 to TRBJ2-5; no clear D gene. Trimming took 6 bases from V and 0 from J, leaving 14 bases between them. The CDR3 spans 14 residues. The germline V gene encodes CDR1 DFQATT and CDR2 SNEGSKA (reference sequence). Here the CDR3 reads CSAIAYPYQETQYF. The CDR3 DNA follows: TGCAGTGCCATAGCCTACCCGTACCAAGAGACCCAGTACTTC.

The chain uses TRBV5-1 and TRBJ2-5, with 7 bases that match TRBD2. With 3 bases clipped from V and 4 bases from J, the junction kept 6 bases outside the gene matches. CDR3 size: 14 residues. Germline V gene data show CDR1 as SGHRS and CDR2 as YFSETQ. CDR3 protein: CASSSTSVGETQYF. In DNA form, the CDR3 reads TGCGCCAGCAGCTCTACTAGCGTAGGAGAGACCCAGTACTTC.

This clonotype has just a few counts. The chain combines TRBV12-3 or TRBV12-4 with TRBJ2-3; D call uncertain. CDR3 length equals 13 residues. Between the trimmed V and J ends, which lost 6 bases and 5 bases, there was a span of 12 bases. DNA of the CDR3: TGTGCCAGCAGCCTTAGGGTCGTAGATACGCAGTATTTT. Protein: CASSLRVVDTQYF.

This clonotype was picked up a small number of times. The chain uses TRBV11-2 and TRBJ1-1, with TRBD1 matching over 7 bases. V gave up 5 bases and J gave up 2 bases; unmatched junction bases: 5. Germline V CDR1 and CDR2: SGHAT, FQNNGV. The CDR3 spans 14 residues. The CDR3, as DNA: TGTGCCAGCAGCAACCGGGACAGTAACACTGAAGCTTTCTTT. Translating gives CASSNRDSNTEAFF. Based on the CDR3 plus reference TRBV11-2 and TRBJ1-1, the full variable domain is EAGVAQSPRYKIIEKRQSVAFWCNPISGHATLYWYQQILGQGPKLLIQFQNNGVVDDSQLPKDRFSAERLKGVDSTLKIQPAKLEDSAVYLCASSNRDSNTEAFFGQGTRLTVV.

For the CDR3, the DNA is TGTGCCAGCAGCTTGAAGCGGGGGGGCATTGATGAGCAGTTCTTC. This codes for CASSLKRGGIDEQFF. The rearrangement joins TRBV5-4 to TRBJ2-1, with TRBD2 identical over 10 bases. After removal of 1 base from V and 8 bases from J, the junction contained 6 bases not matched to a gene. Germline CDR1 and CDR2: SGHNT and YYREEE (reference sequence). This CDR3 region has 15 residues.

The CDR3 sequence is CASSPQGLSHEQYF. DNA for the CDR3: TGTGCCAGCAGCCCACAGGGGCTTAGTCACGAGCAGTACTTC. The chain couples TRBV7-9 to TRBJ2-7, with TRBD1 identical over 7 bases. The junction had 9 bases not matched to a gene; V was cut back by 5 bases and J by 5 bases. Per the germline V gene, CDR1 is SEHNR and CDR2 is FQNEAQ (reference sequence). CDR3 length equals 14 residues.

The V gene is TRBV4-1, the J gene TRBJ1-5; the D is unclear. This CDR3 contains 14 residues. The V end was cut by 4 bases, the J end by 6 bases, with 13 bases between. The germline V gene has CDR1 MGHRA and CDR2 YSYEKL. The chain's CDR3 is CASSLGSSIQPQHF. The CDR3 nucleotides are TGCGCCAGCAGCCTTGGGTCGTCAATTCAGCCCCAGCATTTT.

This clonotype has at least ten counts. The CDR3 protein is CASSLVGPYVPDTQYF. The CDR3 DNA is TGTGCCAGCAGCTTAGTGGGCCCTTACGTCCCGGATACGCAGTATTTT. This sequence joins TRBV7-8 and TRBJ2-3; D is uncertain. Germline V gene lookup returns CDR1 SGHVS and CDR2 FQNEAQ. There are 16 residues in the CDR3. V shed 1 base and J shed 6 bases, with 17 bases lying between them.

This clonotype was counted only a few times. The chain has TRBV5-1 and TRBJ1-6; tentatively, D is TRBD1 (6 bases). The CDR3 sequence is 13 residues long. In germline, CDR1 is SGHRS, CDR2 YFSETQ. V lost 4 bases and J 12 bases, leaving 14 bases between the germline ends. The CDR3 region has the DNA TGCGCCAGCAGCCAGCAGGGGTTTCGACCCCTCCACTTT. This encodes CASSQQGFRPLHF.

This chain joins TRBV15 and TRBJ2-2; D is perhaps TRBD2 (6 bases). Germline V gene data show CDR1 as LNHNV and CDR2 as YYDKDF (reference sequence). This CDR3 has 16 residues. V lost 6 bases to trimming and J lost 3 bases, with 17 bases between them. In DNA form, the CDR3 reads TGTGCCACCAGTCCCCCGGGGCTAGCGCACACCGGGGAGCTGTTTTTT. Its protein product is CATSPPGLAHTGELFF.

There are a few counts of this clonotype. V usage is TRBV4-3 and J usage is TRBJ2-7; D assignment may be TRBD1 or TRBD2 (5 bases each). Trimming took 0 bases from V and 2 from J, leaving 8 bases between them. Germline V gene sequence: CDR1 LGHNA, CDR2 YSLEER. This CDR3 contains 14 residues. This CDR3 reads CASSQDVGAYEQYF. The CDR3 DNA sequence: TGCGCCAGCAGCCAAGATGTGGGGGCCTACGAGCAGTACTTC.

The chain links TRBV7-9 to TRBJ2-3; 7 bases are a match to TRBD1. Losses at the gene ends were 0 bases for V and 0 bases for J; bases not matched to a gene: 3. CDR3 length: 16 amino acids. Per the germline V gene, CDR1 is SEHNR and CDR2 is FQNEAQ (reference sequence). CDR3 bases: TGTGCCAGCAGCTTAGCGCAGGGGGTGAGCACAGATACGCAGTATTTT. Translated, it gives CASSLAQGVSTDTQYF.

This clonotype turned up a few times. The CDR3 DNA is TGCAGTGCGTCGACTAGCGGGGGCCTCTACGAGCAGTACTTC. It specifies CSASTSGGLYEQYF. The chain uses TRBV20-1 and TRBJ2-7; 12 bases line up with TRBD2. Germline CDR1 is DFQATT and CDR2 is SNEGSKA (reference sequence). This CDR3 spans 14 amino acids. V shed 6 bases and J 3 bases; nucleotides not matched to a gene: 6.

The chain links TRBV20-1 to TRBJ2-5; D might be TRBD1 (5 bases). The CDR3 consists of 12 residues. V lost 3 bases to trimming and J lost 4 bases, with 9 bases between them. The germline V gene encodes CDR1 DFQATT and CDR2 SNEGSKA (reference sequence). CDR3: CSARPQGETQYF. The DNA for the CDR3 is TGCAGTGCTAGGCCCCAGGGAGAGACCCAGTACTTC.

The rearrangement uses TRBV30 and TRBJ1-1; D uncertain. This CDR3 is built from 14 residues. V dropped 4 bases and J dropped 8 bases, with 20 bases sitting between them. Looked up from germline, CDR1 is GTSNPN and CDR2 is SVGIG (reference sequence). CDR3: CAWKLSTSRLEAFF. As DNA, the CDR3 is TGTGCCTGGAAACTATCTACCTCCCGGCTAGAAGCTTTCTTT. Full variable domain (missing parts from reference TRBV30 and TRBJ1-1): SQTIHQWPATLVQPVGSPLSLECTVEGTSNPNLYWYRQAAGRGLQLLFYSVGIGQISSEVPQNLSASRPQDRQFILSSKKLLLSDSGFYLCAWKLSTSRLEAFFGQGTRLTVV.

This CDR3 reads CSVTAFDRRGEKLFF. The CDR3 bases are TGCAGCGTCACCGCTTTCGACAGGCGGGGTGAAAAACTGTTTTTT. The rearrangement joins TRBV29-1 to TRBJ1-4; weak D call: TRBD1 (6 bases). In germline, CDR1 is SQVTM, CDR2 ANQGSEA. V gave up 6 bases and J gave up 7 bases, with 21 bases separating them. The CDR3 is 15 amino acids.

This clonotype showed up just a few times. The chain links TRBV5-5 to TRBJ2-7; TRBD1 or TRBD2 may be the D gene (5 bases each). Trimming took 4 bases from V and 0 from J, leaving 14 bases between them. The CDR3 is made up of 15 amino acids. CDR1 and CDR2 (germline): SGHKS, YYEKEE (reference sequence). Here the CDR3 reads CASSGGLSSSYEQYF. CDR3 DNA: TGTGCCAGCAGCGGGGGTTTGTCAAGCTCCTACGAGCAGTACTTC.

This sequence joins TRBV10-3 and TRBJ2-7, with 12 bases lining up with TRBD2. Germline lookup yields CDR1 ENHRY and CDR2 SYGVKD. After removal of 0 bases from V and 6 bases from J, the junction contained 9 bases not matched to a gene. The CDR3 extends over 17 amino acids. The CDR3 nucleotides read TGTGCCATCAGTGAGTCTCGGAGGACTAGCGGGAATGGCGAGCAGTACTTC. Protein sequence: CAISESRRTSGNGEQYF.

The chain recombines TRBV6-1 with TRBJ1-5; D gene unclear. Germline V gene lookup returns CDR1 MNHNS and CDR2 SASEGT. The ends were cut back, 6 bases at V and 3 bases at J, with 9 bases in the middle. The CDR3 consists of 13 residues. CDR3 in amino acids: CASSPFANQPQHF. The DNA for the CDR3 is TGTGCCAGCAGCCCATTCGCCAATCAGCCCCAGCATTTT.

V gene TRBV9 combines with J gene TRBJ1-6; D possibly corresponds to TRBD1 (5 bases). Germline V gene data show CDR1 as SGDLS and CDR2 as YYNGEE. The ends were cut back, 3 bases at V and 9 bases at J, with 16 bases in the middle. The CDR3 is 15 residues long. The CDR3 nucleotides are TGTGCCAGCAGCGCATTCCCGGGACTCGGTTCACCCCTCCACTTT. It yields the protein CASSAFPGLGSPLHF.

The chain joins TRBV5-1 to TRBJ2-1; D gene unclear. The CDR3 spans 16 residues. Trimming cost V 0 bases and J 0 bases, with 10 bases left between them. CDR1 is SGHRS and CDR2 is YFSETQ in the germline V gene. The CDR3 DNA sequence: TGCGCCAGCAGCTTGGACCTCAGGAGCTCCTACAATGAGCAGTTCTTC. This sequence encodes CASSLDLRSSYNEQFF. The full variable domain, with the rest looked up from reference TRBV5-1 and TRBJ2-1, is KAGVTQTPRYLIKTRGQQVTLSCSPISGHRSVSWYQQTPGQGLQFLFEYFSETQRNKGNFPGRFSGRQFSNSRSEMNVSTLELGDSALYLCASSLDLRSSYNEQFFGPGTRLTVL.